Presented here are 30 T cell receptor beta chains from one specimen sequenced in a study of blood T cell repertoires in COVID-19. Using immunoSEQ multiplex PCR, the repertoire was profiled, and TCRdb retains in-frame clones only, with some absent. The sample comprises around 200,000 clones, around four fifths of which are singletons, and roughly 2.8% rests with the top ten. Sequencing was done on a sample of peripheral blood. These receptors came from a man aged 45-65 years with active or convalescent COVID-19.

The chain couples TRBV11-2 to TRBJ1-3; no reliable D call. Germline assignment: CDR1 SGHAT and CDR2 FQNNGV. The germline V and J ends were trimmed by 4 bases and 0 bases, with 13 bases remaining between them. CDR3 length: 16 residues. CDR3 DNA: TGTGCCAGCAGCTCTAGTACACCGTTCTCTGGAAACACCATATATTTT. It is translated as CASSSSTPFSGNTIYF.

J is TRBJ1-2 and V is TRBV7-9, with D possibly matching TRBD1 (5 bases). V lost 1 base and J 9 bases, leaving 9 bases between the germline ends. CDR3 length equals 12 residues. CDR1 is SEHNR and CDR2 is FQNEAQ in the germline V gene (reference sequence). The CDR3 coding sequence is TGTGCCAGCAGCTTAGAGGCAGGGAGCTACACCTTC. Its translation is CASSLEAGSYTF.

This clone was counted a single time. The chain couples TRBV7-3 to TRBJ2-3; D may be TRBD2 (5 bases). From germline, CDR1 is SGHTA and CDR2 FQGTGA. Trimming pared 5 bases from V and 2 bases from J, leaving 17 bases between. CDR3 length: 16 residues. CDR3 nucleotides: TGTGCCAGCAGCCCCTTCCAACGGGGATTCACAGATACGCAGTATTTT. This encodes CASSPFQRGFTDTQYF. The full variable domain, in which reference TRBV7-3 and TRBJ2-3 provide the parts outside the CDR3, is GAGVSQTPSNKVTEKGKYVELRCDPISGHTALYWYRQSLGQGPEFLIYFQGTGAADDSGLPNDRFFAVRPEGSVSTLKIQRTERGDSAVYLCASSPFQRGFTDTQYFGPGTRLTVL.

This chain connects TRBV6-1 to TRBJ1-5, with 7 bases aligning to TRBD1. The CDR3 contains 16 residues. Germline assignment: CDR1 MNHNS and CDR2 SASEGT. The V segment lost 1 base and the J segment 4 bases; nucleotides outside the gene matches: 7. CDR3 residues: CASSEVTTGWNQPQHF. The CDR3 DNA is TGTGCCAGCAGTGAAGTAACGACAGGGTGGAATCAGCCCCAGCATTTT.

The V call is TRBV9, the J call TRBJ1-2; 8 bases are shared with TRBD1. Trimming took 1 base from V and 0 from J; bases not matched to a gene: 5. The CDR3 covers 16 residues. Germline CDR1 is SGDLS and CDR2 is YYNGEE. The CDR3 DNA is TGTGCCAGCAGCGTACTGGGGACAGGCACTAACTATGGCTACACCTTC. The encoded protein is CASSVLGTGTNYGYTF. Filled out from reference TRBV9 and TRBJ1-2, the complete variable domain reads DSGVTQTPKHLITATGQRVTLRCSPRSGDLSVYWYQQSLDQGLQFLIQYYNGEERAKGNILERFSAQQFPDLHSELNLSSLELGDSALYFCASSVLGTGTNYGYTFGSGTRLTVV.

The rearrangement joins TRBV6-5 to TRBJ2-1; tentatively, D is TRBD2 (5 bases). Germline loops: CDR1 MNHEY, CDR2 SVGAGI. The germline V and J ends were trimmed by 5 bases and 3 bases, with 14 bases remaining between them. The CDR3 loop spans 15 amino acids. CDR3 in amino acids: CASSPEERSYNEQFF. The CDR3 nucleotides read TGTGCCAGCAGTCCCGAGGAGCGGAGCTACAATGAGCAGTTCTTC.

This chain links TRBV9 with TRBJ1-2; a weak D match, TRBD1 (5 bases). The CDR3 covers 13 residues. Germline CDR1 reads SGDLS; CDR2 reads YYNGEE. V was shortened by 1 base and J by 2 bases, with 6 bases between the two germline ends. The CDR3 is CASSVQGNYGYTF. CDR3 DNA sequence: TGTGCCAGCAGCGTACAGGGAAACTATGGCTACACCTTC.

Written as DNA, the CDR3 is TGTGCCAGCAGCTTAGACCCGGTCTATGGCTACACCTTC. Its protein product is CASSLDPVYGYTF. The chain is built from TRBV7-2 and TRBJ1-2, with D unresolved. Germline loops: CDR1 SGHTA, CDR2 FQGNSA. The CDR3 length is 13 residues. Between the trimmed V and J ends, which lost 1 base and 4 bases, there was a span of 7 bases.

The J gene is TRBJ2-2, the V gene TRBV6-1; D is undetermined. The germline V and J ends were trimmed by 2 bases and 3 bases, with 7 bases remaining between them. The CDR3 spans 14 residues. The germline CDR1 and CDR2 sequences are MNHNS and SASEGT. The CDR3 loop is CASSESTDTGELFF. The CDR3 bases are TGTGCCAGCAGTGAAAGTACAGACACCGGGGAGCTGTTTTTT.

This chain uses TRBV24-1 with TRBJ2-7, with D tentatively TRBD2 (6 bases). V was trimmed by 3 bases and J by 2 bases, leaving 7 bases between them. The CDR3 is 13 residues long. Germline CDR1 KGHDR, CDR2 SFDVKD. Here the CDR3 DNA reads TGTGCCACCAGTGATGGGGGGACCTACGAGCAGTACTTC. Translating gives CATSDGGTYEQYF.

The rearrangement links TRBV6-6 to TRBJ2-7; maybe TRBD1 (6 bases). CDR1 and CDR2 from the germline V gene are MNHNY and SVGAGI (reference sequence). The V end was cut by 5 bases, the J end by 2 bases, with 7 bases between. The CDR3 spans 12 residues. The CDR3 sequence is CASSRDTYEQYF. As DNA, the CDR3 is TGTGCCAGCAGTAGGGACACCTACGAGCAGTACTTC.

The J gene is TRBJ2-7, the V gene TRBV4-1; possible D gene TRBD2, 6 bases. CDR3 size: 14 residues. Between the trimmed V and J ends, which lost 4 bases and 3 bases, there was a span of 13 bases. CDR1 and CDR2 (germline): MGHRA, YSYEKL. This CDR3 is CASSPGGVVYEQYF. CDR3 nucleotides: TGCGCCAGCAGCCCCGGGGGAGTTGTCTACGAGCAGTACTTC.

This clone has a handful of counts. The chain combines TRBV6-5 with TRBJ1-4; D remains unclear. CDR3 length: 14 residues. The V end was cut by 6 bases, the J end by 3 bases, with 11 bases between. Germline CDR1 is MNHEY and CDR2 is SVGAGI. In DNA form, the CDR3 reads TGTGCCAGCAGCAATGAGATACCTAATGAAAAACTGTTTTTT. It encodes CASSNEIPNEKLFF.

The DNA for the CDR3 is TGTGCCAGCACTGTTAGCCCCGCGGAGGGGTTGTACGAGCAGTACTTC. This encodes CASTVSPAEGLYEQYF. The chain carries TRBV7-8 and TRBJ2-7; possible D gene TRBD2, 6 bases. Looked up from germline, CDR1 is SGHVS and CDR2 is FQNEAQ. V lost 7 bases, J lost 4 bases, and 23 bases lay in between. The CDR3 loop spans 16 amino acids.

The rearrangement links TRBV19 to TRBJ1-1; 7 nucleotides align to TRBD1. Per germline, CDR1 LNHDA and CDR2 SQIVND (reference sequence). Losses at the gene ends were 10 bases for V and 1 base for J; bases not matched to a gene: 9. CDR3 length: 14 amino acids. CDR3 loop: CATRDRIRNTEAFF. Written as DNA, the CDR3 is TGTGCCACTAGGGACAGAATTAGGAACACTGAAGCTTTCTTT. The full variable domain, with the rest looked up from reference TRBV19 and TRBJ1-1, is DGGITQSPKYLFRKEGQNVTLSCEQNLNHDAMYWYRQDPGQGLRLIYYSQIVNDFQKGDIAEGYSVSREKKESFPLTVTSAQKNPTAFYLCATRDRIRNTEAFFGQGTRLTVV.

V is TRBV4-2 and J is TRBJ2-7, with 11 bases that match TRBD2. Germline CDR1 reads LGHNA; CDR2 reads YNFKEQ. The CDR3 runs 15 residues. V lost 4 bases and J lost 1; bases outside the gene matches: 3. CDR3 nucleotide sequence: TGTGCCAGCAGCCCCGGGACTAGCGGATCCTACGAGCAGTACTTC. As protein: CASSPGTSGSYEQYF.

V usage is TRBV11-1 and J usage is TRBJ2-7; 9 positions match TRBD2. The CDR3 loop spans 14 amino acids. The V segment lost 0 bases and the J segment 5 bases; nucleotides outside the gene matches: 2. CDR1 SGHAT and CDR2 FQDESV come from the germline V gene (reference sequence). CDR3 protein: CASSLASSGNEQYF. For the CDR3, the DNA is TGTGCCAGCAGCTTAGCTTCTAGCGGGAACGAGCAGTACTTC.

The CDR3 bases are TGTGCCAGCAGTCATCCGACTAGCGGGAGGCAGACCGGGGAGCTGTTTTTT. Its translation: CASSHPTSGRQTGELFF. J is TRBJ2-2 and V is TRBV3-1 (or the pseudogene TRBV3-2), with 13 bases aligning to TRBD2. The V segment lost 6 bases and the J segment 5 bases; nucleotides outside the gene matches: 9. The germline V gene encodes CDR1 LGHDT and CDR2 YNNKEL (reference sequence). The CDR3 contains 17 residues.

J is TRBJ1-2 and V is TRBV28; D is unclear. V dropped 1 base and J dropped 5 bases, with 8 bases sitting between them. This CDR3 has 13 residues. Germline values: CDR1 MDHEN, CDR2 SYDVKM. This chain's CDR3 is CASSLFAGYGYTF. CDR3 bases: TGTGCCAGCAGTTTATTTGCGGGGTATGGCTACACCTTC.

CDR3 region: CASSPRQGALNYGYTF. The CDR3 nucleotides are TGTGCCAGCAGTCCCCGACAGGGGGCTCTTAACTATGGCTACACCTTC. This rearrangement joins TRBV27 to TRBJ1-2; the match to TRBD1 covers 10 bases. Germline lookup yields CDR1 MNHEY and CDR2 SMNVEV (reference sequence). This CDR3 is built from 16 residues. Losses at the gene ends were 5 bases for V and 1 base for J; bases not matched to a gene: 7.

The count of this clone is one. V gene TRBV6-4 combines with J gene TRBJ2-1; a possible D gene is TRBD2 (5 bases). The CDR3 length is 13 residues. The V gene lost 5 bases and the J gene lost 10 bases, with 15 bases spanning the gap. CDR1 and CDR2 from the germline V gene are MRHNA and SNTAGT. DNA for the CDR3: TGTGCCAGCAGTCGTATAGGTGGCGGGGAGCAGTTCTTC. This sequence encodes CASSRIGGGEQFF.

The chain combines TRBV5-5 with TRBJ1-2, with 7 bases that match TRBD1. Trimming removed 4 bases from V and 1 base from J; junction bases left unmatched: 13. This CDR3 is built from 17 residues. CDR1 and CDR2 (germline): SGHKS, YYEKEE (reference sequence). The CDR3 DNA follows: TGTGCCAGCAGCCCCATGCTATCCCAGGGGGATAACTATGGCTACACCTTC. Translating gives CASSPMLSQGDNYGYTF.

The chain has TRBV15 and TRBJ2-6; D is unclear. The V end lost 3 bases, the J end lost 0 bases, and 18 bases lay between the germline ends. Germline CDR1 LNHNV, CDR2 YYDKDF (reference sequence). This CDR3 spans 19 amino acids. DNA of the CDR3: TGTGCCACCAGCAGGGCCGGCGGTCAGACTCCCTCTGGGGCCAACGTCCTGACTTTC. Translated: CATSRAGGQTPSGANVLTF. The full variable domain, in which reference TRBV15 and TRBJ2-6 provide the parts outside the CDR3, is DAMVIQNPRYQVTQFGKPVTLSCSQTLNHNVMYWYQQKSSQAPKLLFHYYDKDFNNEADTPDNFQSRRPNTSFCFLDIRSPGLGDTAMYLCATSRAGGQTPSGANVLTFGAGSRLTVL.

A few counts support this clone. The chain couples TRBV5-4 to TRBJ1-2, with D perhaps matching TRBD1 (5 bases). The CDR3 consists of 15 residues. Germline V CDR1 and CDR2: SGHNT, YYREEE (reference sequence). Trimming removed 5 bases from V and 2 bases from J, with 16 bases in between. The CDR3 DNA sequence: TGTGCCAGCAGTGCGCCGAGGGAGGGGAACTATGGCTACACCTTC. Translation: CASSAPREGNYGYTF.

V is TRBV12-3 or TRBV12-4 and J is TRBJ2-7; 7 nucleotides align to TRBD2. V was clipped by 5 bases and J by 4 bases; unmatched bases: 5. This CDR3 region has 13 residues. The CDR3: CASSTFSGYEQYF. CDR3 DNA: TGTGCCAGCAGTACCTTTAGCGGGTACGAGCAGTACTTC.

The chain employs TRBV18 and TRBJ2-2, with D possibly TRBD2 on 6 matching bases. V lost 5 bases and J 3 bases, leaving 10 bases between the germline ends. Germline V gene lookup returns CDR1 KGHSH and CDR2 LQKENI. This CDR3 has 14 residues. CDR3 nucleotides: TGTGCCAGCTCAAAAGGAGGGGACACCGGGGAGCTGTTTTTT. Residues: CASSKGGDTGELFF.

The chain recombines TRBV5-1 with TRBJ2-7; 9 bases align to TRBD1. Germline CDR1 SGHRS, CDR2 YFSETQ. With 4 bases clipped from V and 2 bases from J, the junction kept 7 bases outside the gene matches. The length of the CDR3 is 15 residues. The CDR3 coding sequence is TGCGCCAGCAGCACCGGGACAGGGTCAGCCTACGAGCAGTACTTC. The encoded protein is CASSTGTGSAYEQYF.

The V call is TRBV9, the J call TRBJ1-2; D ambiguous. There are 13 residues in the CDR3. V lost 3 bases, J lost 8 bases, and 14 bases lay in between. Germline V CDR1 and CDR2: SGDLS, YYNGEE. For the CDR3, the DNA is TGTGCCAGCAGCGCAACCAATCGAGCGGGCTACACCTTC. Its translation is CASSATNRAGYTF. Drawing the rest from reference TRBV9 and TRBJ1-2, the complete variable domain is DSGVTQTPKHLITATGQRVTLRCSPRSGDLSVYWYQQSLDQGLQFLIQYYNGEERAKGNILERFSAQQFPDLHSELNLSSLELGDSALYFCASSATNRAGYTFGSGTRLTVV.

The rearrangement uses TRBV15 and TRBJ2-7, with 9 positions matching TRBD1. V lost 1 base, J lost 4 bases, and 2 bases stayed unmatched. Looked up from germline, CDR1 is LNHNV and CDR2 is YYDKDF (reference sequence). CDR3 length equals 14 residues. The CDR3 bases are TGTGCCACCAGCAGAGGACAGGGGGTATACGAGCAGTACTTC. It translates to CATSRGQGVYEQYF.

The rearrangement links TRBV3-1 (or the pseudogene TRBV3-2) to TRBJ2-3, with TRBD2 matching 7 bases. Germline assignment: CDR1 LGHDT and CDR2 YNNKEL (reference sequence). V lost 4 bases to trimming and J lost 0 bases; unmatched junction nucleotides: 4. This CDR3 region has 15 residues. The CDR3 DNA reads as TGTGCCAGCAGCCCCACTAGCGAGAGCACAGATACGCAGTATTTT. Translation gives CASSPTSESTDTQYF.